Following are 27 T cell receptor beta chains from one sample sequenced in a study of blood T cell repertoires in COVID-19. Clones were sequenced by immunoSEQ multiplex PCR, and TCRdb holds only the in-frame ones, with some missing. The table lists about 330,000 clones, about 82% of them singletons. Sequenced input: peripheral blood. Receptors originate from a human donor in a cohort sampled during active COVID-19.

The rearrangement joins TRBV6-6 to TRBJ2-1, with TRBD2 matching over 11 bases. CDR3 size: 16 residues. V was clipped by 4 bases and J by 5 bases; unmatched bases: 7. From germline, CDR1 is MNHNY and CDR2 SVGAGI (reference sequence). The CDR3 DNA reads TGTGCCAGCAGTTTAGCGGGGGGGCCGTTAAACAATGAGCAGTTCTTC. It encodes CASSLAGGPLNNEQFF.

The chain combines TRBV21-1 with TRBJ2-3; TRBD2 is the table's D call and was not checked against the DNA. TRBV21-1 is designated a pseudogene. This CDR3 spans 14 amino acids. CDR3 amino acids: CANPGLEDSDTQYF. In DNA, the CDR3 is TGTGCCAATCCGGGACTAGAAGATTCCGATACGCAGTATTTT.

The CDR3 sequence is CASTRVSNEQFF. The CDR3 DNA sequence: TGTGCCAGCACCAGGGTGTCGAATGAGCAGTTCTTC. The chain joins TRBV6-5 to TRBJ2-1; possible D gene TRBD1, 5 bases. CDR3 size: 12 residues. Trimming left V 7 bases short and J 7 bases short, with 11 bases between. Germline loops: CDR1 MNHEY, CDR2 SVGAGI.

The chain carries TRBV10-2 and TRBJ2-2, with 11 bases lining up with TRBD2. The CDR3 has 18 residues. CDR1 and CDR2 from the germline V gene are WSHSY and SAAADI. Trimming took 7 bases from V and 2 from J; bases not matched to a gene: 12. The CDR3 DNA reads as TGCGCCAGCAATCAGGATCGCGGGACTAGCGGAAACACCGGGGAGCTGTTTTTT. Translated: CASNQDRGTSGNTGELFF.

The rearrangement uses TRBV5-4 and TRBJ2-5, with a possible D match to TRBD2 (6 bases). The CDR3 runs 15 residues. V was pared by 4 bases and J by 3 bases, with 16 bases between. Germline V CDR1 and CDR2: SGHNT, YYREEE (reference sequence). The CDR3 sequence is CASSPYRTGEETQYF. The CDR3 DNA reads as TGTGCCAGCAGCCCCTATCGTACGGGGGAAGAGACCCAGTACTTC.

Turning to this clone: At the DNA level, this CDR3 is encoded by other sequences in the same sample as well. The chain joins TRBV27 to TRBJ2-1; D is perhaps TRBD2 (5 bases). Germline-derived CDR1 and CDR2 are MNHEY and SMNVEV (reference sequence). The CDR3 extends over 13 amino acids. Trimming cost V 0 bases and J 6 bases, with 6 bases left between them. The CDR3 loop reads CASSLSRGNEQFF. CDR3 nucleotide sequence: TGTGCCAGCAGTTTATCCCGGGGCAATGAGCAGTTCTTC.

The chain links TRBV11-3 to TRBJ2-5, with 10 positions matching TRBD2. Germline V gene lookup returns CDR1 SGHNT and CDR2 YENEEA. V was pared by 4 bases and J by 5 bases, with 1 base of the junction left unmatched. This CDR3 comprises 13 residues. CDR3 in DNA: TGTGCCAGCAGCTCGGGACTAGCGGAGACCCAGTACTTC. Its protein is CASSSGLAETQYF.

In its sample, this clone was seen once. The chain employs TRBV7-9 and TRBJ2-1; 8 positions agree with TRBD1. This CDR3 region has 15 residues. V gave up 0 bases and J gave up 7 bases; unmatched junction bases: 5. Germline-derived CDR1 and CDR2 are SEHNR and FQNEAQ (reference sequence). In nucleotides, the CDR3 is TGTGCCAGCAGCTTAGCACAGGGGGATACGAATGAGCAGTTCTTC. Protein sequence: CASSLAQGDTNEQFF.

The chain has TRBV18 and TRBJ1-2; 7 bases align to TRBD1. V dropped 0 bases and J dropped 2; count of bases not matched to a gene: 9. The CDR3 has 17 amino acids. Germline V CDR1 and CDR2: KGHSH, LQKENI. CDR3 bases: TGTGCCAGCTCACCACCAGGGGGCAAGGAGGGGAACTATGGCTACACCTTC. Its translation: CASSPPGGKEGNYGYTF.

J is TRBJ1-6 and V is TRBV7-8; TRBD1 is a possible D gene (5 bases). The CDR3 totals 16 residues. Trimming shortened V by 2 bases and J by 5 bases, and 13 bases separated the two germline ends. CDR1 is SGHVS and CDR2 is FQNEAQ in the germline V gene. CDR3 in DNA: TGTGCCAGCAGCTTAAAATCGGGACTGAATAATTCACCCCTCCACTTT. Protein: CASSLKSGLNNSPLHF.

This clone occurred a few times. The chain joins TRBV5-1 to TRBJ2-7; 10 nucleotides agree with TRBD1. V trimming: 2 bases; J trimming: 6 bases; junction bases outside the gene matches: 5. The CDR3 is 14 amino acids. The V gene's germline CDR1 is SGHRS and CDR2 YFSETQ. CDR3 in amino acids: CASSFLGQGTEQYF. In nucleotides, the CDR3 is TGCGCCAGCAGCTTTCTGGGACAGGGGACCGAGCAGTACTTC.

CDR3 region: CASSPNSILSSGANVLTF. Written as DNA, the CDR3 is TGTGCCAGCTCACCAAATAGTATCCTGAGCTCTGGGGCCAACGTCCTGACTTTC. The rearrangement uses TRBV18 and TRBJ2-6; D is unclear. Germline loops: CDR1 KGHSH, CDR2 LQKENI. The CDR3 is 18 residues long. V lost 2 bases to trimming and J lost 0 bases, with 14 bases between them.

J is TRBJ2-1 and V is TRBV24-1; 13 bases line up with TRBD2. The CDR3 has 16 residues. Germline CDR1 and CDR2: KGHDR and SFDVKD. Trimming at V came to 3 bases and at J to 4 bases, leaving 2 bases not matched to a gene. The CDR3 sequence: CATSDTSGGGYNEQFF. In DNA form, the CDR3 reads TGTGCCACCAGTGATACTAGCGGGGGGGGATACAATGAGCAGTTCTTC.

The chain has TRBV24-1 and TRBJ2-1; 7 nucleotides agree with TRBD1. Germline loops: CDR1 KGHDR, CDR2 SFDVKD. The CDR3 extends over 18 amino acids. Trimming at V came to 5 bases and at J to 0 bases, leaving 12 bases not matched to a gene. CDR3 amino acids: CATSGGGERDSSYNEQFF. DNA of the CDR3: TGTGCCACCAGTGGAGGGGGTGAAAGGGACAGCTCCTACAATGAGCAGTTCTTC.

The V gene is TRBV27, the J gene TRBJ1-6, with TRBD1 as a possible D gene (6 bases). V was pared by 7 bases and J by 6 bases, with 19 bases between. CDR3 length: 16 amino acids. Looked up from germline, CDR1 is MNHEY and CDR2 is SMNVEV (reference sequence). The CDR3 sequence is CASNEHGGPGNSPLHF. The CDR3 bases are TGTGCCAGCAACGAACATGGGGGCCCCGGTAATTCACCCCTCCACTTT.

V usage is TRBV4-1 and J usage is TRBJ1-2; D ambiguous. Germline values: CDR1 MGHRA, CDR2 YSYEKL. CDR3 length equals 15 residues. V dropped 2 bases and J dropped 3 bases, with 13 bases sitting between them. The CDR3 loop reads CASSQPGREHYGYTF. The CDR3 DNA reads TGCGCCAGCAGCCAACCCGGACGGGAACACTATGGCTACACCTTC.

The rearrangement uses TRBV9 and TRBJ1-2; D uncertain. The germline gives CDR1 SGDLS, CDR2 YYNGEE. Trimming took 6 bases from V and 8 from J, leaving 11 bases between them. The CDR3 spans 11 residues. The CDR3 nucleotides read TGTGCCAGCACTGGAGGAATCGGCTACACCTTC. This translates into CASTGGIGYTF. The whole variable domain, remainder taken from reference TRBV9 and TRBJ1-2, is DSGVTQTPKHLITATGQRVTLRCSPRSGDLSVYWYQQSLDQGLQFLIQYYNGEERAKGNILERFSAQQFPDLHSELNLSSLELGDSALYFCASTGGIGYTFGSGTRLTVV.

The chain has TRBV2 and TRBJ1-4; no reliable D call. The CDR3 is 11 residues long. The V end lost 7 bases, the J end lost 10 bases, and 10 bases lay between the germline ends. Germline loops: CDR1 SNHLY, CDR2 FYNNEI. CDR3 nucleotides: TGTGCCAGCATAAGGGAGGGAAAACTGTTTTTT. This gives the protein CASIREGKLFF.

DNA for the CDR3: TGTGCCAGCAGCATAGACAGGGGGTCAGACTATGGCTACACCTTC. As protein: CASSIDRGSDYGYTF. V and J are TRBV7-2 and TRBJ1-2, with 9 bases identical to TRBD1. V dropped 5 bases and J dropped 3; count of bases not matched to a gene: 7. The CDR3 totals 15 residues. Germline CDR1 reads SGHTA; CDR2 reads FQGNSA.

This clone was detected only a few times. The rearrangement links TRBV2 to TRBJ1-6; possibly TRBD1 for D (6 bases). V gave up 6 bases and J gave up 5 bases, with 14 bases separating them. Germline-derived CDR1 and CDR2 are SNHLY and FYNNEI. The CDR3 sequence is 15 residues long. This chain's CDR3 is CASRFSGVDNSPLHF. In DNA, the CDR3 is TGTGCCAGCAGGTTTTCAGGGGTGGATAATTCACCCCTCCACTTT. The full variable domain, in which reference TRBV2 and TRBJ1-6 provide the parts outside the CDR3, is EPEVTQTPSHQVTQMGQEVILRCVPISNHLYFYWYRQILGQKVEFLVSFYNNEISEKSEIFDDQFSVERPDGSNFTLKIRSTKLEDSAMYFCASRFSGVDNSPLHFGNGTRLTVT.

This chain joins TRBV2 and TRBJ2-1, with TRBD2 matching 9 bases. Germline V gene lookup returns CDR1 SNHLY and CDR2 FYNNEI. Losses at the gene ends were 1 base for V and 8 bases for J; bases not matched to a gene: 3. The CDR3 runs to 14 residues. CDR3 bases: TGTGCCAGCAGTGAAGGGCGGGGGGGCGATGAGCAGTTCTTC. Protein: CASSEGRGGDEQFF.

The chain joins TRBV11-3 to TRBJ2-7; weak D call: TRBD2 (6 bases). The V end lost 1 base, the J end lost 5 bases, and 12 bases lay between the germline ends. Germline values: CDR1 SGHNT, CDR2 YENEEA. The CDR3 has 14 amino acids. The CDR3 here is CASSLVGGSDEQYF. The CDR3 DNA follows: TGTGCCAGCAGCTTAGTGGGGGGAAGCGACGAGCAGTACTTC.

This clone came up once. This chain connects TRBV6-5 to TRBJ1-4, with 8 positions matching TRBD1. Per the germline V gene, CDR1 is MNHEY and CDR2 is SVGAGI. The CDR3 is 13 residues long. The J segment lost 7 bases and the V segment lost 6 bases, leaving 4 bases of the junction unmatched. The DNA of the CDR3 is TGTGCCAGCAGACCCGACAGGGGTGAAAAACTGTTTTTT. Translating gives CASRPDRGEKLFF.

This clone is a singleton in its sample. J is TRBJ2-1 and V is TRBV5-6; TRBD2 matches at 10 bases. Germline CDR1 reads SGHDT; CDR2 reads YYEEEE. The CDR3 has 14 amino acids. Trimming cost V 4 bases and J 4 bases; bases outside gene matches: 2. The CDR3 DNA reads as TGTGCCAGCAGCCCTAGCGGGGGTTACAATGAGCAGTTCTTC. Protein sequence: CASSPSGGYNEQFF. The variable domain in full, completed from reference TRBV5-6 and TRBJ2-1, reads DAGVTQSPTHLIKTRGQQVTLRCSPKSGHDTVSWYQQALGQGPQFIFQYYEEEERQRGNFPDRFSGHQFPNYSSELNVNALLLGDSALYLCASSPSGGYNEQFFGPGTRLTVL.

The chain links TRBV24-1 to TRBJ2-3, with D possibly matching TRBD2 (6 bases). Germline V lookup: CDR1 KGHDR, CDR2 SFDVKD. This CDR3 has 13 residues. Trimming removed 5 bases at V and 5 bases at J, with 10 bases between. The CDR3 loop is CATSVAGRDTQYF. CDR3 nucleotides: TGTGCCACCAGTGTGGCGGGGCGAGATACGCAGTATTTT.

The rearrangement uses TRBV7-9 and TRBJ2-3; tentatively, D is TRBD2 (5 bases). Trimming took 4 bases from V and 6 from J, leaving 17 bases between them. Per germline, CDR1 SEHNR and CDR2 FQNEAQ (reference sequence). The CDR3 covers 15 residues. The CDR3 DNA reads as TGTGCCAGCAGCTGGCAACTAGGCCCCCCGGATACGCAGTATTTT. Translating it yields CASSWQLGPPDTQYF. Full variable domain (rest looked up from reference TRBV7-9 and TRBJ2-3): DTGVSQNPRHKITKRGQNVTFRCDPISEHNRLYWYRQTLGQGPEFLTYFQNEAQLEKSRLLSDRFSAERPKGSFSTLEIQRTEQGDSAMYLCASSWQLGPPDTQYFGPGTRLTVL.

This chain joins TRBV7-9 and TRBJ1-6, with 8 bases fitting TRBD1. The V gene's germline CDR1 is SEHNR and CDR2 FQNEAQ (reference sequence). V lost 4 bases and J lost 7; bases outside the gene matches: 0. The CDR3 is 13 residues long. CDR3 amino acids: CASSWTGNSPLHF. The CDR3 DNA reads as TGTGCCAGCAGCTGGACAGGGAATTCACCCCTCCACTTT.